This passage covers 2 T cell receptor beta chains from one sample sequenced in a study of blood T cell repertoires in COVID-19. Using immunoSEQ multiplex PCR, the repertoire was profiled, and TCRdb retains in-frame clones only, with some absent. This table has roughly 200,000 clones, roughly 87% appearing once. The sequencing sample was made of peripheral blood. Receptors originate from a young woman who had recovered from COVID-19.

The chain joins TRBV19 to TRBJ2-7, with 9 positions matching TRBD1. In germline, CDR1 is LNHDA, CDR2 SQIVND (reference sequence). J gave up 0 bases and V 7 bases, and 7 bases lay outside the gene matches. The CDR3 is 15 amino acids. The CDR3 bases are TGTGCCAGTACTAAACAGGGGGCTCCCTCCTACGAGCAGTACTTC. This encodes CASTKQGAPSYEQYF.

Many counts were recorded for this clone. The chain is built from TRBV4-3 and TRBJ2-1, with D possibly matching TRBD1 (6 bases). Trimming stripped 1 base from V and 9 bases from J, with 10 bases between. Germline CDR1 is LGHNA and CDR2 is YSLEER. The CDR3 is 13 residues long. CDR3 loop: CASSQGEGVEQFF. The CDR3 DNA reads TGCGCCAGCAGCCAAGGAGAGGGGGTTGAGCAGTTCTTC.